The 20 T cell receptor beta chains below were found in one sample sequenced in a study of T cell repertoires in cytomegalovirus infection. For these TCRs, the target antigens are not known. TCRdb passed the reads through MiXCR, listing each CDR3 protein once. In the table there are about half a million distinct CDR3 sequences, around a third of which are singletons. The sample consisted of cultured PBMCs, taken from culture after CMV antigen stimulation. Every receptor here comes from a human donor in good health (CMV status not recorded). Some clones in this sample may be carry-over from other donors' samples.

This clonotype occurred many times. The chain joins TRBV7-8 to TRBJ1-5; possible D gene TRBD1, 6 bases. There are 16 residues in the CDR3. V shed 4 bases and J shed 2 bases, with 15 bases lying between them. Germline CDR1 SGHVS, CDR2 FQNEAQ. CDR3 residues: CASSSLQGLGNQPQHF. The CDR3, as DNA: TGTGCCAGCAGCTCCTTACAGGGACTCGGCAATCAGCCCCAGCATTTT.

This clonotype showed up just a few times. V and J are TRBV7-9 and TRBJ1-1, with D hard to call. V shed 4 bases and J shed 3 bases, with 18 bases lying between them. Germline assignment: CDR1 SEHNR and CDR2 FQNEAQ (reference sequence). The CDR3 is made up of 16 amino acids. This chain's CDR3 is CASSSIRIGRDTEAFF. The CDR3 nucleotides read TGTGCCAGCAGCTCGATCCGAATTGGTAGGGACACTGAAGCTTTCTTT.

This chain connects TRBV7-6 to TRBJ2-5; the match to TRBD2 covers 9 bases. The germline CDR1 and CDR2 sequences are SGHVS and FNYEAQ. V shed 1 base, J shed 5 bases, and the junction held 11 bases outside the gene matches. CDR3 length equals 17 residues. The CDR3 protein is CASSLGRPGLAAETQYF. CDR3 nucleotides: TGTGCCAGCAGCTTAGGGAGACCGGGACTAGCAGCGGAGACCCAGTACTTC.

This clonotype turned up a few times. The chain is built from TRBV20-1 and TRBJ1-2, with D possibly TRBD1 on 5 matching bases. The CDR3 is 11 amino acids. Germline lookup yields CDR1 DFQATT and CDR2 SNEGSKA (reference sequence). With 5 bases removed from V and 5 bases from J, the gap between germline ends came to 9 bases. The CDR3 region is CSAADIYGYTF. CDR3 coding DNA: TGCAGTGCTGCGGACATATATGGCTACACCTTC.

The CDR3 protein is CASRERGYPSDTQYF. The CDR3 nucleotides read TGTGCCAGCAGGGAAAGGGGCTACCCATCAGATACGCAGTATTTT. The V and J genes are TRBV6-5 and TRBJ2-3; the D gene is possibly TRBD1 (5 bases). The CDR3 is made up of 15 amino acids. V gave up 6 bases and J gave up 4 bases, with 17 bases separating them. Germline-derived CDR1 and CDR2 are MNHEY and SVGAGI.

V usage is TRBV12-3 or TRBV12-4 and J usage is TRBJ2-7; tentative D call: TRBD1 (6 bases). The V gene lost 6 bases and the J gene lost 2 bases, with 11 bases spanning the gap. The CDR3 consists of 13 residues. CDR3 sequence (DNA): TGTGCCAGCAGATCCCAGGGGACCTACGAGCAGTACTTC. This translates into CASRSQGTYEQYF.

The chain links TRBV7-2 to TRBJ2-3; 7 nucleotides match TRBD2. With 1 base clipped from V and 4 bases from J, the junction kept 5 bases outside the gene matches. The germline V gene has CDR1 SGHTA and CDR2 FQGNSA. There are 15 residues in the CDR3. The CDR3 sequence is CASSLVGEGADTQYF. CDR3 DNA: TGTGCCAGCAGCTTAGTCGGGGAGGGTGCAGATACGCAGTATTTT.

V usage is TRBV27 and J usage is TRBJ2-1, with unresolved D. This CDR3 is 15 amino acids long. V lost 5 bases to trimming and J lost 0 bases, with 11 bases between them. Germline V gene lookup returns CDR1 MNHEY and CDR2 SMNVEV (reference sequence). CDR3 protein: CASSDTANSYNEQFF. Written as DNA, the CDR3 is TGTGCCAGCAGTGACACCGCAAACTCCTACAATGAGCAGTTCTTC.

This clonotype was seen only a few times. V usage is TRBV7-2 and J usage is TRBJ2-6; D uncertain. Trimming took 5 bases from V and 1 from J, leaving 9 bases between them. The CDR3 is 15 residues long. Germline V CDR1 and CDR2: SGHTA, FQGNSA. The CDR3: CASSIPTSGANVLTF. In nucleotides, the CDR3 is TGTGCCAGCAGCATCCCGACTTCTGGGGCCAACGTCCTGACTTTC.

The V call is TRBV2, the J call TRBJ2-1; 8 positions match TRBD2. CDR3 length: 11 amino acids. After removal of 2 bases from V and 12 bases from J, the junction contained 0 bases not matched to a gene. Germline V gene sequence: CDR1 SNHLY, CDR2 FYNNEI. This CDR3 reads CASSELAGQFF. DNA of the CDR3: TGTGCCAGCAGTGAACTAGCGGGGCAGTTCTTC. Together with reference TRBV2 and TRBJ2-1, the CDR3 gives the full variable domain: EPEVTQTPSHQVTQMGQEVILRCVPISNHLYFYWYRQILGQKVEFLVSFYNNEISEKSEIFDDQFSVERPDGSNFTLKIRSTKLEDSAMYFCASSELAGQFFGPGTRLTVL.

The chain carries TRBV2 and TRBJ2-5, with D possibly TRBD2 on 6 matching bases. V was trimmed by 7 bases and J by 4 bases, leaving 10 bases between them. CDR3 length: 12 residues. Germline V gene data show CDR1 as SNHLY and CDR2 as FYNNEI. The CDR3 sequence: CASTLARETQYF. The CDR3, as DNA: TGTGCCAGCACACTAGCCCGAGAGACCCAGTACTTC.

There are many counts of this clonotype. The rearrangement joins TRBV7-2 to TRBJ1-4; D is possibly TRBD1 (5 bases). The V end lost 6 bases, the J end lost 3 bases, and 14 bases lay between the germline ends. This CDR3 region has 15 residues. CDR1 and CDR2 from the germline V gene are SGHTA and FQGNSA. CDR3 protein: CASSPRWGSNEKLFF. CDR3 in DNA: TGTGCCAGCAGTCCCCGCTGGGGGTCTAATGAAAAACTGTTTTTT. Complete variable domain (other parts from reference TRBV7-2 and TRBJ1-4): GAGVSQSPSNKVTEKGKDVELRCDPISGHTALYWYRQSLGQGLEFLIYFQGNSAPDKSGLPSDRFSAERTGGSVSTLTIQRTQQEDSAVYLCASSPRWGSNEKLFFGSGTQLSVL.

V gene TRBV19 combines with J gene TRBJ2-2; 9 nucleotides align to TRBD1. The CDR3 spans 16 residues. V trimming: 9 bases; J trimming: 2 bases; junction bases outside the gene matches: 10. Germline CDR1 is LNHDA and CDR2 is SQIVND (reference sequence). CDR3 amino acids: CASEAWDRVNTGELFF. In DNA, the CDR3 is TGTGCCAGCGAAGCCTGGGACAGGGTTAACACCGGGGAGCTGTTTTTT.

The CDR3 DNA reads TGTGCCAGCAACAGGGAACATGGCTACACCTTC. This codes for CASNREHGYTF. The chain has TRBV6-6 and TRBJ1-2; TRBD1 might be the D (6 bases). The germline V gene has CDR1 MNHNY and CDR2 SVGAGI (reference sequence). Trimming pared 7 bases from V and 6 bases from J, leaving 9 bases between. This CDR3 is built from 11 residues.

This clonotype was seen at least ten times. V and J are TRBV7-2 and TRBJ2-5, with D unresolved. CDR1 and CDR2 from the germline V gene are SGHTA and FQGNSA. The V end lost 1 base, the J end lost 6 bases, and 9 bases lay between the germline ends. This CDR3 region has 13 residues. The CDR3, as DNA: TGTGCCAGCAGCTTAGAAATGAGCCAGACCCAGTACTTC. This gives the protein CASSLEMSQTQYF. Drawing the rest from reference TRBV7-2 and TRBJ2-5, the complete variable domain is GAGVSQSPSNKVTEKGKDVELRCDPISGHTALYWYRQSLGQGLEFLIYFQGNSAPDKSGLPSDRFSAERTGGSVSTLTIQRTQQEDSAVYLCASSLEMSQTQYFGPGTRLLVL.

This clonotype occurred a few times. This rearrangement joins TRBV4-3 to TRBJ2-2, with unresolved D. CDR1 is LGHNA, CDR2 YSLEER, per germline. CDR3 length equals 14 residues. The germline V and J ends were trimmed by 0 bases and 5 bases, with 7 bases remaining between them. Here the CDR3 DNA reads TGCGCCAGCAGCCAAGAGGGCAGAACCGGGGAGCTGTTTTTT. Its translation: CASSQEGRTGELFF.

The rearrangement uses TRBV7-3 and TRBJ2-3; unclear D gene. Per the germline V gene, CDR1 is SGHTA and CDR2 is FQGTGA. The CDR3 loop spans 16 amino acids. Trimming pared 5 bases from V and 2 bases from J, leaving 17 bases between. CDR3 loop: CASSRSSSFLTDTQYF. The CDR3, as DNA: TGTGCCAGCAGCCGTTCCAGTTCCTTTCTCACAGATACGCAGTATTTT.

This CDR3 reads CASSQERGAQYEQYF. The CDR3 coding sequence is TGCGCCAGCAGCCAAGAACGAGGAGCCCAATACGAGCAGTACTTC. The rearrangement links TRBV4-1 to TRBJ2-7; no clear D gene. This CDR3 comprises 15 residues. Trimming shortened V by 0 bases and J by 4 bases, and 13 bases separated the two germline ends. CDR1 is MGHRA and CDR2 is YSYEKL in the germline V gene.

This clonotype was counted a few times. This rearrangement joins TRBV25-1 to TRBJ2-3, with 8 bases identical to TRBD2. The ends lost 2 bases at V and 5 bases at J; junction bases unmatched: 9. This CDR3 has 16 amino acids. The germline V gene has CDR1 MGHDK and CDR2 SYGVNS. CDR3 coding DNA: TGTGCCAGCAGTGAACCTATACTAGCGGAGGGAGATACGCAGTATTTT. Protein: CASSEPILAEGDTQYF.

This CDR3 reads CASSSMVSREGRLAKNIQYF. In DNA form, the CDR3 reads TGTGCCAGCAGTTCAATGGTCTCGCGGGAGGGCCGTCTGGCCAAAAACATTCAGTACTTC. V is TRBV11-2 and J is TRBJ2-4; 9 positions match TRBD2. J lost 1 base, V lost 6 bases, and 19 bases had no gene match. CDR3 size: 20 residues. Germline V gives CDR1 SGHAT, CDR2 FQNNGV.